This T cell receptor beta chain was captured in a study of control samples from healthy donors and cancer patients. TCRdb's copy holds only in-frame clones and misses some; the assay was immunoSEQ multiplex PCR. This table holds about 130,000 clones, less than 90% found once. Per germline, CDR1 SGHAT and CDR2 FQDESV (reference sequence). V trimming: 1 base; J trimming: 4 bases; junction bases outside the gene matches: 5. The CDR3 sequence is 15 residues long. What was sequenced was blood. V gene TRBV11-1 combines with J gene TRBJ2-3; 7 bases fit TRBD1. The receptor was derived from a man aged 18 to 30 in good health. The CDR3 region has the DNA TGTGCCAGCAGCTTAGAGTTAGGGGGCCCAGATACGCAGTATTTT. Translated: CASSLELGGPDTQYF.